This TCR beta chain was identified in a study of CD8+ T cells in alopecia areata. cDNA prepared by RNA extraction and subsequent reverse transcription served as the template for sequencing. The table came from immunoSEQ multiplex PCR; TCRdb's copy has only in-frame clones and leaves some out. The table records roughly 150,000 clones, around 50% of them present only once. Only a few counts were recorded for this clone. Material: CD4+ T cells sorted from blood, obtained at week 0. The clonotype originates from a human donor with alopecia areata.

The DNA for the CDR3 is TGTGCCAGCAGTGGCCAGGGTGGCCAAGAGACCCAGTACTTC. It codes for CASSGQGGQETQYF. The chain has TRBV2 and TRBJ2-5, with D perhaps matching TRBD1 (5 bases). V gave up 4 bases and J gave up 1 base, with 10 bases separating them. The CDR3 totals 14 residues. Germline V CDR1 and CDR2: SNHLY, FYNNEI.